A selection of T cell receptor beta chains follows, all from one sample in a study of radiation and T cells in renal cell carcinoma. TCRdb's copy holds only in-frame clones and misses some; the assay was immunoSEQ multiplex PCR. The table shows 130,000 to 150,000 clones, with approximately 86% occurring only once. This specimen consisted of blood, obtained from a patient whose treatment included radiotherapy and nephrectomy. Every receptor here comes from a woman in her 50s with renal cell carcinoma. CDR3s include the opening cysteine and the closing phenylalanine or tryptophan. A D gene is named only where the DNA matches it firmly. Expanded clones get a size class; other rows say once, few or many, or leave the size out.

j_gene,v_gene,d_gene,abundance,CDR3nt,CDR3aa
TRBJ1-2,TRBV21-1,-,-,TGTGCCAGCAGCAAAGATCCAGTCCCTAACTATGGCTACACCTTC,CASSKDPVPNYGYTF
TRBJ1-1,TRBV28,-,once,TGTGCCAGCAGTGTGGGCGCATTTGTGAACACTGAAGCTTTCTTT,CASSVGAFVNTEAFF
TRBJ2-7,TRBV7-9,TRBD1,-,TGTGCCAGCAACCGCCTGCCGGGGACAGGAAGCTCCTACGAGCAGTACTTC,CASNRLPGTGSSYEQYF
TRBJ2-7,TRBV10-3,-,few,TGTGCCATCAACCGGGACACCGTCGGCGAGCAGTACTTC,CAINRDTVGEQYF
TRBJ2-7,TRBV7-2,-,-,TGTGCCAGCAGCACAATCCCCGACAGGCCCCCCTACGAGCAGTACTTC,CASSTIPDRPPYEQYF
TRBJ1-2,TRBV5-1,-,once,TGCGCCAGCAGCTTGATCACAACTAAAGCTAACTATGGCTACACCTTC,CASSLITTKANYGYTF
TRBJ1-5,TRBV5-1,-,once,TGCGCCAGCAAAGGGAGCAGGGTCGACAGCAATCAGCCCCAGCATTTT,CASKGSRVDSNQPQHF
TRBJ2-2,TRBV11-3,TRBD2,-,TGTGCCAGCAGCTTGGCTAGCGGAACCGGGGAGCTGTTTTTT,CASSLASGTGELFF
TRBJ2-5,TRBV29-1,-,-,TGCAGCGTGGGACTGCAAGAGACCCAGTACTTC,CSVGLQETQYF
TRBJ2-7,TRBV7-8,-,once,TGTGCCAGCAGCTTAGGTGCCAGGGCAAACGAGCAGTACTTC,CASSLGARANEQYF
TRBJ2-1,TRBV7-2,TRBD1,-,TGTGCCAGCAGCTTCCGACAGGGAGTCCACAATGAGCAGTTCTTC,CASSFRQGVHNEQFF
TRBJ2-7,TRBV7-2,TRBD2,-,TGTGCCAGCAGCGCCGGGACTAGAGTTCCGTACTTC,CASSAGTRVPYF
TRBJ2-5,TRBV7-2,-,-,TGTGCCAGCAGCCGTACTTGGGAAGCTCGGGAGACCCAGTACTTC,CASSRTWEARETQYF
TRBJ1-2,TRBV28,-,-,TGTGCCAGCGGGGAATTTAACTATGGCTACACCTTC,CASGEFNYGYTF
TRBJ1-5,TRBV10-3,TRBD1,-,TGTGCCATCAGTAGGGACAGGGATAATCAGCCCCAGCATTTT,CAISRDRDNQPQHF
TRBJ2-3,TRBV5-1,-,-,TGCGCCAGCAGCTCACGGGACAGCACAGATACGCAGTATTTT,CASSSRDSTDTQYF
TRBJ1-6,TRBV19,-,once,TGTGCCAGTAGTACCATAGGGGGTTCACCCCTCCACTTT,CASSTIGGSPLHF
TRBJ2-5,TRBV5-4,TRBD1,-,TGTGCCAGCAGCTACGGGGGGGGGACAGGGGCCGAGACCCAGTACTTC,CASSYGGGTGAETQYF
TRBJ2-5,TRBV11-3,-,-,TGTGCCAGCAGCCGAACGTCGGGGGGCGGCATTCAAGAGACCCAGTACTTC,CASSRTSGGGIQETQYF
TRBJ1-5,TRBV9,-,-,TGTGCCAGCAGCGGGGGGGGCCTGACTCGGCCCCAGCATTTT,CASSGGGLTRPQHF
TRBJ1-5,TRBV30,-,-,TGTGCCTGGAGCGCCTTAGGGGTAGGGGTTCAGCCCCAGCATTTT,CAWSALGVGVQPQHF
TRBJ2-7,TRBV28,TRBD2,-,TGTGCCAGCAGATCTACTAGCGGGAGCTCCCACGAGCAGTACTTC,CASRSTSGSSHEQYF
TRBJ2-5,TRBV21-1,-,-,TGTGCCAGCAGGGACAGGCCGGGAGAGACCCAGTACTTC,CASRDRPGETQYF